This record concerns one TCR beta chain sequence. A much larger clone differs from this one at a single base, so this may be a read error. This sample was taken from a study of T cells in Graves' hyperthyroidism and ophthalmopathy. TCR beta CDR3 regions were amplified from RNA transcripts. RT-PCR in the first round (using the HTBI primer set) targeted the TCR CDR3. TCRdb independently ran MiXCR on the multiplex PCR reads; one entry per CDR3 protein. The sample contains some 600,000 distinct CDR3 sequences, 46% of which appear only once. Germline V gives CDR1 MNHNS, CDR2 SASEGT. This CDR3 is 13 amino acids long. The junction had 5 bases not matched to a gene; V was cut back by 4 bases and J by 8 bases.

Material for sequencing was peripheral blood or thyroid tissue (not recorded which). This TCR was sampled from a woman younger than 30 with Graves' hyperthyroidism. The rearrangement joins TRBV6-1 to TRBJ1-1, with 9 bases lining up with TRBD1. DNA of the CDR3: TGTGCCAGCAGTGTAACAGGGGGCTTGGAAGCTTTCTTT. Amino acid sequence: CASSVTGGLEAFF.